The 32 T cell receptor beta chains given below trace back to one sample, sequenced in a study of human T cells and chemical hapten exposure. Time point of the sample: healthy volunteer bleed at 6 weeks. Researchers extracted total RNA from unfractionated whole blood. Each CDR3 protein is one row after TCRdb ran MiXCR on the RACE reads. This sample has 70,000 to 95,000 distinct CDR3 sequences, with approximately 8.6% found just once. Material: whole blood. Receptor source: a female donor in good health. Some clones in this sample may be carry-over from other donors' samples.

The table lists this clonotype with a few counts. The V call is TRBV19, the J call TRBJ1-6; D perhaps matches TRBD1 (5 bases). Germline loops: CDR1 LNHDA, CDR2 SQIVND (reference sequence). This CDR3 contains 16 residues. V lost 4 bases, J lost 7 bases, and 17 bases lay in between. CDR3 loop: CASSRDGAGLNSPLHF. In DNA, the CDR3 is TGTGCCAGTAGTAGGGACGGGGCCGGGCTGAATTCACCCCTCCACTTT.

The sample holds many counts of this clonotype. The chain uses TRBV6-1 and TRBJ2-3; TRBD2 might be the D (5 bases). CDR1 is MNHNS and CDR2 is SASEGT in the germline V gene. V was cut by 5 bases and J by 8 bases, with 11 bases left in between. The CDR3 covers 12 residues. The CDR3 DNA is TGTGCCAGCAGTAAGCCCCTAGCTACGCAGTATTTT. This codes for CASSKPLATQYF.

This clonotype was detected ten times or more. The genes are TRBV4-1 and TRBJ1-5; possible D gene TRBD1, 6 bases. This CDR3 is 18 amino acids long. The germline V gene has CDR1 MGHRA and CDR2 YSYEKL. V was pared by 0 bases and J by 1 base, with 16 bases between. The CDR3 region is CASSQESVRGMSNQPQHF. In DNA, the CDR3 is TGCGCCAGCAGCCAAGAGTCAGTTAGGGGGATGAGCAATCAGCCCCAGCATTTT.

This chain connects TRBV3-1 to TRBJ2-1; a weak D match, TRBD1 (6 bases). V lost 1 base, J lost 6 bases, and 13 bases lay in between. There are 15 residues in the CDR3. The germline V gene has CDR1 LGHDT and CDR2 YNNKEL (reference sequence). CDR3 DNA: TGTGCCAGCAGCCAAGGGGCAGGGGAGTCCAATGAGCAGTTCTTC. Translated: CASSQGAGESNEQFF.

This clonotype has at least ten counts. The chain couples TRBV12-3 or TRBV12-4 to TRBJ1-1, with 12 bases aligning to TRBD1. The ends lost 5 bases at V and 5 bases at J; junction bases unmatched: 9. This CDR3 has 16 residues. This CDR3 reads CASSPGDRGLGTEAFF. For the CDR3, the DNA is TGTGCCAGCAGTCCAGGGGACAGGGGGCTGGGAACTGAAGCTTTCTTT.

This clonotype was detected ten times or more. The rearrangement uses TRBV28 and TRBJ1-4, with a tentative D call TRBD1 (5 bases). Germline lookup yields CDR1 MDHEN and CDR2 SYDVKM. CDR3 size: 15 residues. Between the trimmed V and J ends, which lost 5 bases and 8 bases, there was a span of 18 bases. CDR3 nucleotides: TGTGCCAGCAGTGAGAAAGGACGGCGGGGGGAAAAACTGTTTTTT. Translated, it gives CASSEKGRRGEKLFF. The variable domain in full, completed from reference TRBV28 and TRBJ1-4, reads DVKVTQSSRYLVKRTGEKVFLECVQDMDHENMFWYRQDPGLGLRLIYFSYDVKMKEKGDIPEGYSVSREKKERFSLILESASTNQTSMYLCASSEKGRRGEKLFFGSGTQLSVL.

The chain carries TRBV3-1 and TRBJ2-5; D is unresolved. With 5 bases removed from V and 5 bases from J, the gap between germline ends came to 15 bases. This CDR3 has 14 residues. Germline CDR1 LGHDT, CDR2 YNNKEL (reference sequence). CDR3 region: CASSIPRLFETQYF. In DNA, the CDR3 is TGTGCCAGCAGCATCCCCCGGCTATTCGAGACCCAGTACTTC.

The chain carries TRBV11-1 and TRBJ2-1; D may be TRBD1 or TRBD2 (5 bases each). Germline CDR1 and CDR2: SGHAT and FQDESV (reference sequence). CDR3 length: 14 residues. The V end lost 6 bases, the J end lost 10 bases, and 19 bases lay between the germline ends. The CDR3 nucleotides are TGTGCCAGCAGAAAGGAGAGGGGCCCGGGGGAGCAGTTCTTC. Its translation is CASRKERGPGEQFF.

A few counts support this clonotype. The CDR3 here is CATFSGGGFIGEQYF. DNA for the CDR3: TGTGCCACCTTCTCAGGAGGAGGGTTTATCGGCGAGCAGTACTTC. The V and J genes are TRBV25-1 and TRBJ2-7, with a weak D call TRBD2 (6 bases). Deletions cut 10 bases from V and 6 bases from J, with 25 bases between. CDR3 length equals 15 residues. Germline CDR1 and CDR2: MGHDK and SYGVNS.

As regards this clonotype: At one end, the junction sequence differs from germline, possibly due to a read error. This CDR3 is CTSSPKSDTEAFF. The DNA of the CDR3 is TGTACCAGCTCACCAAAGTCGGACACTGAAGCTTTCTTT. The chain couples TRBV18 to TRBJ1-1; D gene uncertain. The length of the CDR3 is 13 residues. CDR1 is KGHSH and CDR2 is LQKENI in the germline V gene.

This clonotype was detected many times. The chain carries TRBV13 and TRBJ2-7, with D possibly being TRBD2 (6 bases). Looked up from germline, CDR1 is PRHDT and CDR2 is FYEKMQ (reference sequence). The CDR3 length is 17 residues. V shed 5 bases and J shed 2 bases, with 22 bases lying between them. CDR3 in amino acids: CASSATEPNPGAYEQYF. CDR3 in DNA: TGTGCCAGCAGCGCCACAGAGCCCAACCCGGGAGCCTACGAGCAGTACTTC.

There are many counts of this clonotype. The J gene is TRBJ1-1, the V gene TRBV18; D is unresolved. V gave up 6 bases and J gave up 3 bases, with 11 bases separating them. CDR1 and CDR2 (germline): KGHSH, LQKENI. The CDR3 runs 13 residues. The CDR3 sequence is CASSRPGYTEAFF. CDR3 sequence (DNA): TGTGCCAGCTCCCGTCCGGGCTACACTGAAGCTTTCTTT. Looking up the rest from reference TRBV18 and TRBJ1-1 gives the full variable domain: NAGVMQNPRHLVRRRGQEARLRCSPMKGHSHVYWYRQLPEEGLKFMVYLQKENIIDESGMPKERFSAEFPKEGPSILRIQQVVRGDSAAYFCASSRPGYTEAFFGQGTRLTVV.

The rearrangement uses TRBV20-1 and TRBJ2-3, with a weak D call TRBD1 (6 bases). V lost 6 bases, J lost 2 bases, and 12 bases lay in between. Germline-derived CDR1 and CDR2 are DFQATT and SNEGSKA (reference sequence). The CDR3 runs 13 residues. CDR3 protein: CSALGADTDTQYF. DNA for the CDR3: TGCAGTGCCTTGGGGGCCGACACAGATACGCAGTATTTT.

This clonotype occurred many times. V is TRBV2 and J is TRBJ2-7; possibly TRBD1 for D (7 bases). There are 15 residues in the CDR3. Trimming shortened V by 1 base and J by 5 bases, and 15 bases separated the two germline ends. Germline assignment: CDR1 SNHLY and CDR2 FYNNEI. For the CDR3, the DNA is TGTGCCAGCAGTGAAGATGGGGCAGGGGGGAACGAGCAGTACTTC. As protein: CASSEDGAGGNEQYF.

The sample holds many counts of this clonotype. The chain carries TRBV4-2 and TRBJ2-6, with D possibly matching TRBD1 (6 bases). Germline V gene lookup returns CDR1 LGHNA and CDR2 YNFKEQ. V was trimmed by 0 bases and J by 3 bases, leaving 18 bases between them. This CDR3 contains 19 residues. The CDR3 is CASSQDLGQIPRGANVLTF. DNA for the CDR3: TGTGCCAGCAGCCAAGACTTAGGACAGATCCCTCGTGGGGCCAACGTCCTGACTTTC.

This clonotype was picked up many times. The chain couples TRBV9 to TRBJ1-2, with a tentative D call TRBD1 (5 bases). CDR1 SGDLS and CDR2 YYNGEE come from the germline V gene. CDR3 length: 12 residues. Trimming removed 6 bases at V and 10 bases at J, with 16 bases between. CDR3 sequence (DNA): TGTGCCAGCACCCACAGCGGGGCCTCCTACACCTTC. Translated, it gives CASTHSGASYTF.

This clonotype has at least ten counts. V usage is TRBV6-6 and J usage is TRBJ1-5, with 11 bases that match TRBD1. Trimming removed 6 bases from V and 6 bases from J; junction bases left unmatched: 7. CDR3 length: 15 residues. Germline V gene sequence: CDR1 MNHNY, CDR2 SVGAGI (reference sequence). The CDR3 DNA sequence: TGTGCCAGCAGACGCCGGGACAGGGGGGGTCAGCCCCAGCATTTT. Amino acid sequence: CASRRRDRGGQPQHF.

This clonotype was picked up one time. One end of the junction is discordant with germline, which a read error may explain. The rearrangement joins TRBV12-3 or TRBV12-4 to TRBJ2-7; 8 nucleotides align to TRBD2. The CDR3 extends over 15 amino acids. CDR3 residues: CASSFSSGFSDEQYF. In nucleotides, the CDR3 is TGTGCCAGCAGTTTTTCTAGCGGGTTCTCCGACGAGCAGTACTTC.

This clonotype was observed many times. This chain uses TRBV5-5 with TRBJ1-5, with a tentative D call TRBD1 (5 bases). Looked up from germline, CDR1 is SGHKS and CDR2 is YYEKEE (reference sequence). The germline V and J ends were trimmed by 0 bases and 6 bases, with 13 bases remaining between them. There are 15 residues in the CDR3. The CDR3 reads CASSLAQGRGQPQHF. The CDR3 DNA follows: TGTGCCAGCAGCTTGGCCCAGGGACGGGGTCAGCCCCAGCATTTT.

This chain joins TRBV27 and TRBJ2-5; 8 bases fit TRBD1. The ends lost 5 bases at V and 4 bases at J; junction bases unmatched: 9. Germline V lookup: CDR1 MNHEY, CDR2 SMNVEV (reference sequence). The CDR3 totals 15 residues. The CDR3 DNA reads TGTGCCAGCAGTCTAGGACAGGGAACCACAGAGACCCAGTACTTC. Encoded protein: CASSLGQGTTETQYF.

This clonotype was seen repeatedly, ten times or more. CDR3 sequence (DNA): TGCAGCGAGCGCGTGGGCACTGAAGCTTTCTTT. Translating gives CSERVGTEAFF. V usage is TRBV29-1 and J usage is TRBJ1-1; D is undetermined. Germline V gives CDR1 SQVTM, CDR2 ANQGSEA. The CDR3 consists of 11 residues. V gave up 7 bases and J gave up 4 bases, with 10 bases separating them.

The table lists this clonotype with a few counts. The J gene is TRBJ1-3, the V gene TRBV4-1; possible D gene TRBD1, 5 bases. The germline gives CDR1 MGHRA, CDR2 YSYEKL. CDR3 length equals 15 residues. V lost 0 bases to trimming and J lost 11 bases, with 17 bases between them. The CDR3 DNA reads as TGCGCCAGCAGCCAAGAGGGGACCGCCCGCGGGCCCATATATTTT. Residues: CASSQEGTARGPIYF.

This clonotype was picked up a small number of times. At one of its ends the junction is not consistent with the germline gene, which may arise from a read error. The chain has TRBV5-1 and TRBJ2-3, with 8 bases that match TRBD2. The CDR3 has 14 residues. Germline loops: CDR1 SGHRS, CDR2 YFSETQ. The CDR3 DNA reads TGCGCCACCTCCCGTGTCGGGGGGGAAGATCCGCAGTATTTT. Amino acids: CATSRVGGEDPQYF.

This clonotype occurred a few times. CDR3 DNA: TGTGCCAGCAGCTTAGGGAGACAGAGCCTCACAGATACGCAGTATTTT. Protein sequence: CASSLGRQSLTDTQYF. The chain is built from TRBV11-2 and TRBJ2-3; D may be TRBD1 (5 bases). Germline lookup yields CDR1 SGHAT and CDR2 FQNNGV. The CDR3 totals 16 residues. V was trimmed by 1 base and J by 2 bases, leaving 13 bases between them. Based on the CDR3 plus reference TRBV11-2 and TRBJ2-3, the full variable domain is EAGVAQSPRYKIIEKRQSVAFWCNPISGHATLYWYQQILGQGPKLLIQFQNNGVVDDSQLPKDRFSAERLKGVDSTLKIQPAKLEDSAVYLCASSLGRQSLTDTQYFGPGTRLTVL.

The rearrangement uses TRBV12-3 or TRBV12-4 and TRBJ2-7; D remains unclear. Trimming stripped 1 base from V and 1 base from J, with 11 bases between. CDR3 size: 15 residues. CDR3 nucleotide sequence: TGTGCCAGCAGTTTAGATAGAACGAGGTCCTACGAGCAGTACTTC. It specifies CASSLDRTRSYEQYF.

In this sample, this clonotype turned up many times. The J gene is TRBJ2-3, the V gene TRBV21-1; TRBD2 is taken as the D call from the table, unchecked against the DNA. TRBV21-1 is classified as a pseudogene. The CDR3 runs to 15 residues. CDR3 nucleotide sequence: TGTGCCAGCAGCAACAGAGGGAGTAGCACAGATACGCAGTATTTT. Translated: CASSNRGSSTDTQYF.

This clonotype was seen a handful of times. CDR3 residues: CASSKNNGVTYEQYF. The DNA for the CDR3 is TGTGCCAGCAGCAAGAACAATGGGGTGACCTACGAGCAGTACTTC. The chain recombines TRBV9 with TRBJ2-7; no firm D call. The CDR3 is made up of 15 amino acids. The germline V and J ends were trimmed by 4 bases and 2 bases, with 16 bases remaining between them. CDR1 is SGDLS and CDR2 is YYNGEE in the germline V gene.

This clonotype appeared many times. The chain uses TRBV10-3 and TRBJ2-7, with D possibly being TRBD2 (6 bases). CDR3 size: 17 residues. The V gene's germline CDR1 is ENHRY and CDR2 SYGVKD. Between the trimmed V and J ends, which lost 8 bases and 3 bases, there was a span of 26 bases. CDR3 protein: CAISQSTLGLTNYEQYF. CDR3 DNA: TGTGCCATCTCTCAGAGCACGCTGGGACTCACAAACTACGAGCAGTACTTC.

The CDR3 region has the DNA TGTGCCAGCAGCCCAACCGGGACAGGGGGCCGGGACACTGAAGCTTTCTTT. Protein: CASSPTGTGGRDTEAFF. The chain joins TRBV6-2 or TRBV6-3 to TRBJ1-1; 12 bases map to TRBD1. V lost 6 bases to trimming and J lost 3 bases; unmatched junction nucleotides: 11. The CDR3 extends over 17 amino acids. Germline-derived CDR1 and CDR2 are MNHEY and SVGEGT.

CDR3 DNA: TGTGCCAGCAGCCGGGACCTAGGGACTGAAGCTTTCTTT. Translating gives CASSRDLGTEAFF. The V call is TRBV5-6, the J call TRBJ1-1, with a possible D match to TRBD1 (5 bases). The V and J ends lost 4 bases and 5 bases respectively, with 12 bases between them. The germline CDR1 and CDR2 sequences are SGHDT and YYEEEE. The CDR3 sequence is 13 residues long.

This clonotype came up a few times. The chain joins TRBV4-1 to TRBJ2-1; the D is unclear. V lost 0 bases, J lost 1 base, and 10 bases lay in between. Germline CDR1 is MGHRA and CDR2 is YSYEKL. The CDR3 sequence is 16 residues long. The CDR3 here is CASSQDDIPSYNEQFF. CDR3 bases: TGCGCCAGCAGCCAAGATGACATTCCTTCCTACAATGAGCAGTTCTTC.

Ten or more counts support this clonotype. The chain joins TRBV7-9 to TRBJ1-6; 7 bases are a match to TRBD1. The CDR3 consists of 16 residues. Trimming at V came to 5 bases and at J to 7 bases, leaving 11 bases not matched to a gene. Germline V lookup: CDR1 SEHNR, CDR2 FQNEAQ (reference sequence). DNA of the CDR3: TGTGCCAGCAGCCTCACCGTAGGGACAGAGAATTCACCCCTCCACTTT. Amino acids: CASSLTVGTENSPLHF.